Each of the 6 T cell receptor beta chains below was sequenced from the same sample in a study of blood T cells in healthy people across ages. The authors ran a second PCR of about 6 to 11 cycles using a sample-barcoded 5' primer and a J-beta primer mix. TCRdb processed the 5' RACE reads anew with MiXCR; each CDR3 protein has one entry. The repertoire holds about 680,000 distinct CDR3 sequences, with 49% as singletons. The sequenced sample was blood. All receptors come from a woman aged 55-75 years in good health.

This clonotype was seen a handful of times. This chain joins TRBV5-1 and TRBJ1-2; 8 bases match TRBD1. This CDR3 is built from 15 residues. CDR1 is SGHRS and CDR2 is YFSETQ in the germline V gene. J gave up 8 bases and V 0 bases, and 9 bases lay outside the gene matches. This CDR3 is CASSLVGQDLSGYTF. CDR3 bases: TGCGCCAGCAGCTTGGTGGGACAGGACCTGAGCGGCTACACCTTC.

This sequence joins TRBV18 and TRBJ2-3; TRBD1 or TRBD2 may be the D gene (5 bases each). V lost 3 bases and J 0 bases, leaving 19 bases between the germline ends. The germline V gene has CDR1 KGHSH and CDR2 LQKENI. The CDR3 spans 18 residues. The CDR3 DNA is TGTGCCAGCTCACCCAGGGCTAGCAGCCCCTCTAGCACAGATACGCAGTATTTT. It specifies CASSPRASSPSSTDTQYF.

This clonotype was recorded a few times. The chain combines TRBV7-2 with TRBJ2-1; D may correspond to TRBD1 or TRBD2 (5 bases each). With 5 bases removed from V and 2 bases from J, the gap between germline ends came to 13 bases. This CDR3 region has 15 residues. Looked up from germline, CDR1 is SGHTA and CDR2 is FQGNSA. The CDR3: CASSKRQGAYNEQFF. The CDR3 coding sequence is TGTGCCAGCAGCAAGAGGCAGGGAGCCTACAATGAGCAGTTCTTC.

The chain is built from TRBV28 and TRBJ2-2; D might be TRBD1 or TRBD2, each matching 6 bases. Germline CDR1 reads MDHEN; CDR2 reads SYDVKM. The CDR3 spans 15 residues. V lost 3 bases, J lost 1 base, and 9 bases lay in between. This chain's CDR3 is CASSFAGQNTGELFF. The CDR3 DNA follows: TGTGCCAGCAGTTTCGCGGGACAGAACACCGGGGAGCTGTTTTTT.

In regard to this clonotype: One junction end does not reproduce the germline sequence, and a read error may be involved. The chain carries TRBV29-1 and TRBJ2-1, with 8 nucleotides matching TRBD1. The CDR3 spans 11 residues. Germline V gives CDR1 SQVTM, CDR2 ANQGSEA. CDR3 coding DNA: TGCAGCGGACAGGGGTACAATGGGCAGTTCTTC. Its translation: CSGQGYNGQFF.

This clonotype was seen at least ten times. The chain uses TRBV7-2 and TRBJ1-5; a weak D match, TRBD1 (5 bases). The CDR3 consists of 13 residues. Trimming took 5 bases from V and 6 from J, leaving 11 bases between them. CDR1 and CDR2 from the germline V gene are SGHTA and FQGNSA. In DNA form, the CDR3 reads TGTGCCAGCAGCGTGGGGGAAGGTCAGCCCCAGCATTTT. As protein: CASSVGEGQPQHF. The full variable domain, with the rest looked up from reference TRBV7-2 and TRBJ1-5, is GAGVSQSPSNKVTEKGKDVELRCDPISGHTALYWYRQSLGQGLEFLIYFQGNSAPDKSGLPSDRFSAERTGGSVSTLTIQRTQQEDSAVYLCASSVGEGQPQHFGDGTRLSIL.